A single TCR beta chain is shown here with its context. Cohort 3 recovered donors had two negative PCRs, clearance, or symptom resolution. In the original workflow: The authors estimated nucleated cell counts from reference gene primer amplification. Assay: immunoSEQ multiplex PCR; the TCRdb copy retains only in-frame clones and omits some. For V, J and clone size, that table is used; D and trimming come from the DNA. The table shows about 380,000 clones, with approximately 90% occurring only once. The data belong to a study of blood T cell repertoires in COVID-19. Across the study: PBMCs, B-cell-depleted T cells, or T cells were the source of the cDNA or gDNA that made up the material.

Looked up from germline, CDR1 is MNHNS and CDR2 is SASEGT. The CDR3 extends over 13 amino acids. V was clipped by 3 bases and J by 3 bases, with 8 bases between them. The sequenced sample consisted of PBMCs or T cells enriched from blood (not recorded which). The chain carries TRBV6-1 and TRBJ1-1; D is perhaps TRBD1 (6 bases). The TCR was taken from a woman aged 18-29 years who had recovered from COVID-19. The CDR3 loop reads CASSEHRDTEAFF. CDR3 sequence (DNA): TGTGCCAGCAGTGAGCACAGGGACACTGAAGCTTTCTTT.